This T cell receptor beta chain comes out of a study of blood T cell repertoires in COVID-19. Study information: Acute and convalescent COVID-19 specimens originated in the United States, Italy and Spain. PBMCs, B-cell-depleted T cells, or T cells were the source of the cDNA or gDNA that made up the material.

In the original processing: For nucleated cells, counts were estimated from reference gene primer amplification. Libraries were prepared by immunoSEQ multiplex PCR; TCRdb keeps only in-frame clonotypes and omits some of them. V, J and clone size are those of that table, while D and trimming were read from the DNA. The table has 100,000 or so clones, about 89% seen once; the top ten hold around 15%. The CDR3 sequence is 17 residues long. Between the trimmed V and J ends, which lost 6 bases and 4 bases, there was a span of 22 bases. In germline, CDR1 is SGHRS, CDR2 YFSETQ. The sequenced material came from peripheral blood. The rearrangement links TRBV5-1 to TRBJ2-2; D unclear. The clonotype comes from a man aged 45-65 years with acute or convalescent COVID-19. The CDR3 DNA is TGCGCCAGCAACCAAGTGGGCCAAACATTTACCACCGGGGAGCTGTTTTTT. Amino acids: CASNQVGQTFTTGELFF. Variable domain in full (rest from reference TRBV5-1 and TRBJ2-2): KAGVTQTPRYLIKTRGQQVTLSCSPISGHRSVSWYQQTPGQGLQFLFEYFSETQRNKGNFPGRFSGRQFSNSRSEMNVSTLELGDSALYLCASNQVGQTFTTGELFFGEGSRLTVL.